This T cell receptor beta chain was profiled in a study of technical replicates of blood from several donors. The V and J ends lost 0 bases and 9 bases, in that order; junction bases with no gene match: 16. CDR1 is SGHRS, CDR2 YFSETQ, per germline. This CDR3 contains 17 residues. Sequencing was performed with immunoSEQ multiplex PCR; in TCRdb, only in-frame clones are kept and a portion is missing. This table holds approximately 13,000 clones, roughly three quarters found once. By share, this clone counts as large. The material sequenced was PBMCs. The source of this sequence is a human donor in good health. The gene calls are TRBV5-1 and TRBJ2-7; 9 bases map to TRBD1. In DNA form, the CDR3 reads TGCGCCAGCAGCTTGGAACCTACGGGACAGGGCATCTATGGGCAGTACTTC. This translates into CASSLEPTGQGIYGQYF.